The rows below give T cell receptor beta chains drawn from one sample of a study of shared clonotypes between healthy human individuals. Measured with immunoSEQ multiplex PCR; TCRdb has only the in-frame clones, and not every one. The profile covers about 2 million clones, with approximately 94% appearing a single time and 1.1% taken by the ten largest. The specimen sequenced was naive CD8+ T cells sorted from blood. The source of these receptors is a young man in good health. Each CDR3 is given with its conserved first and last residue. A D gene is named only where the DNA matches it firmly. Size tells how often a clone was seen (once, few, many) or the class of an expanded clone, and some rows leave it out.

v_call	d_call	clone_size	j_call	cdr3_aa	cdr3_nt
TRBV27	TRBD1	few	TRBJ2-7	CASSSGQGYEQYF	TGTGCCAGCAGTTCTGGACAGGGCTACGAGCAGTACTTC
TRBV27	NA	NA	TRBJ2-7	CASSPRTATYEQYF	TGTGCCAGCAGTCCACGGACAGCGACCTACGAGCAGTACTTC
TRBV6-5	NA	NA	TRBJ2-3	CASSSLGGLDTDTQYF	TGTGCCAGCAGTTCCCTAGGGGGTCTGGACACAGATACGCAGTATTTT
TRBV6-5	TRBD1	NA	TRBJ2-1	CASSYSTGEVPNEQFF	TGTGCCAGCAGTTACTCGACAGGGGAGGTTCCGAATGAGCAGTTCTTC
TRBV10-3	TRBD1	NA	TRBJ1-2	CAISEPDRDNGYTF	TGTGCCATCAGTGAGCCGGACAGGGATAATGGCTACACCTTC
TRBV27	NA	NA	TRBJ2-7	CASSQGLGAYEQYF	TGTGCCAGCAGTCAGGGATTGGGGGCTTACGAGCAGTACTTC
TRBV13	NA	NA	TRBJ2-3	CASSPEGTSGGIPQYF	TGTGCCAGCAGCCCAGAGGGGACCTCAGGGGGGATACCGCAGTATTTT
TRBV29-1	TRBD2	NA	TRBJ2-1	CSVGAGGPSPEQFF	TGCAGCGTTGGGGCGGGGGGGCCTTCCCCTGAGCAGTTCTTC
TRBV2	TRBD1	NA	TRBJ2-7	CASSEASGQGAYEQYF	TGTGCCAGCAGTGAAGCGTCCGGACAGGGAGCCTACGAGCAGTACTTC
TRBV10-3	TRBD2	NA	TRBJ2-1	CAISESVSGIYNEQFF	TGTGCCATCAGTGAGTCGGTTAGCGGGATTTACAATGAGCAGTTCTTC
TRBV25-1	NA	NA	TRBJ1-5	CASEPGGADNQPQHF	TGTGCCAGCGAGCCGGGGGGGGCAGACAATCAGCCCCAGCATTTT
TRBV30	TRBD1	NA	TRBJ1-3	CAWSLGQGLQPSGNTIYF	TGTGCCTGGAGTCTCGGACAGGGTCTACAACCCTCTGGAAACACCATATATTTT
TRBV2	NA	NA	TRBJ2-2	CASMGALAANSGELFF	TGTGCCAGCATGGGGGCTCTAGCGGCGAACTCCGGGGAGCTGTTTTTT
TRBV30	TRBD1	NA	TRBJ2-4	CAWSPSLDRVIQYF	TGTGCCTGGAGTCCCTCTCTGGACAGGGTCATTCAGTACTTC
TRBV4-1	NA	NA	TRBJ2-7	CASSPAVFSSYEQYF	TGCGCCAGCAGCCCCGCCGTCTTTAGCTCCTACGAGCAGTACTTC
TRBV7-8	TRBD1	NA	TRBJ1-5	CASSEGQGYQPQHF	TGTGCCAGCAGCGAAGGACAGGGTTATCAGCCCCAGCATTTT
TRBV6-5	NA	NA	TRBJ2-7	CASSYLPTPISDEQYF	TGTGCCAGCAGTTACCTTCCGACACCAATATCAGACGAGCAGTACTTC
TRBV7-9	TRBD2	once	TRBJ2-1	CASSRASGNNEQFF	TGTGCCAGCAGCCGGGCTAGCGGGAACAATGAGCAGTTCTTC
TRBV21-1	NA	NA	TRBJ2-7	CASIRRVGSSYEQYF	TGTGCCAGCATTCGAAGGGTCGGGAGCTCCTACGAGCAGTACTTC
TRBV27	NA	NA	TRBJ1-5	CASSLSSNQPQHF	TGTGCCAGCAGTTTATCGTCTAATCAGCCCCAGCATTTT
TRBV27	TRBD1	NA	TRBJ2-1	CASSYLGTGGSDEQFF	TGTGCCAGCAGTTATCTGGGGACAGGGGGTTCGGATGAGCAGTTCTTC
TRBV5-1	NA	NA	TRBJ2-7	CASSLLGSYEQYF	TGCGCCAGCAGCTTGTTGGGGTCCTACGAGCAGTACTTC
TRBV4-1	NA	NA	TRBJ2-7	CASSQGGVYTYEQYF	TGCGCCAGCAGCCAAGGGGGGGTGTACACCTACGAGCAGTACTTC
TRBV27	NA	NA	TRBJ2-5	CASSLSPFQETQYF	TGTGCCAGCAGTTTATCGCCATTTCAAGAGACCCAGTACTTC
TRBV5-5	TRBD1	NA	TRBJ2-1	CASSLKGQGYYNEQFF	TGTGCCAGCAGCTTGAAAGGACAGGGTTACTACAATGAGCAGTTCTTC
TRBV7-9	NA	NA	TRBJ1-1	CATRWGVGANTEAFF	TGTGCCACCCGCTGGGGGGTCGGCGCGAACACTGAAGCTTTCTTT
TRBV27	TRBD1	NA	TRBJ1-4	CASSMTGGNEKLFF	TGTGCCAGCAGTATGACAGGGGGTAATGAAAAACTGTTTTTT
TRBV19	NA	NA	TRBJ2-7	CASSSQGGSEQYF	TGTGCCAGTAGTTCACAGGGAGGGTCCGAGCAGTACTTC
TRBV15	NA	NA	TRBJ2-7	CATGTENSYEQYF	TGTGCCACCGGGACGGAAAACTCCTACGAGCAGTACTTC
TRBV27	NA	NA	TRBJ2-1	CASSPMEGLYYEQFF	TGTGCCAGCAGCCCAATGGAGGGCCTCTATTATGAGCAGTTCTTC
TRBV21-1	NA	NA	TRBJ1-5	CASSTPFGQPQHF	TGTGCCAGCAGCACCCCTTTTGGACAGCCCCAGCATTTT
TRBV5-1	TRBD2	NA	TRBJ2-7	CASSLTAGGLYEQYF	TGCGCCAGCAGCTTAACAGCGGGGGGGCTCTACGAGCAGTACTTC
TRBV6-5	TRBD1	NA	TRBJ2-1	CASSYGQGIYNEQFF	TGTGCCAGCAGTTACGGACAGGGGATCTACAATGAGCAGTTCTTC
TRBV6-4	NA	NA	TRBJ2-1	CASSESGVQSYNEQFF	TGTGCCAGCAGTGAGTCCGGCGTCCAATCCTACAATGAGCAGTTCTTC
TRBV5-1	NA	NA	TRBJ1-1	CASSLDGAEAFF	TGCGCCAGCAGCTTGGATGGGGCTGAAGCTTTCTTT